The TCR beta chain described here comes from a study of cytomegalovirus exposure and HLA in healthy donors. A multiplex PCR was run with 60 Vbeta primers and 13 Jbeta primers. Profiling relied on immunoSEQ multiplex PCR, and the TCRdb table lists in-frame clones only, not all of them. Among about 250,000 clones listed, roughly 80% were seen once. The V gene lost 1 base and the J gene lost 8 bases, with 12 bases spanning the gap. Germline CDR1 is SGHTA and CDR2 is FQGNSA. CDR3 length equals 14 residues. The receptor comes from a girl aged 2 to 9 in good health and CMV-seronegative. The sample was PBMCs. The chain carries TRBV7-2 and TRBJ2-1; perhaps TRBD1 as D (5 bases). In DNA, the CDR3 is TGTGCCAGCAGCTTAGGGCTAGGGGTGGATGAGCAGTTCTTC. Residues: CASSLGLGVDEQFF. Variable domain in full (rest from reference TRBV7-2 and TRBJ2-1): GAGVSQSPSNKVTEKGKDVELRCDPISGHTALYWYRQSLGQGLEFLIYFQGNSAPDKSGLPSDRFSAERTGGSVSTLTIQRTQQEDSAVYLCASSLGLGVDEQFFGPGTRLTVL.